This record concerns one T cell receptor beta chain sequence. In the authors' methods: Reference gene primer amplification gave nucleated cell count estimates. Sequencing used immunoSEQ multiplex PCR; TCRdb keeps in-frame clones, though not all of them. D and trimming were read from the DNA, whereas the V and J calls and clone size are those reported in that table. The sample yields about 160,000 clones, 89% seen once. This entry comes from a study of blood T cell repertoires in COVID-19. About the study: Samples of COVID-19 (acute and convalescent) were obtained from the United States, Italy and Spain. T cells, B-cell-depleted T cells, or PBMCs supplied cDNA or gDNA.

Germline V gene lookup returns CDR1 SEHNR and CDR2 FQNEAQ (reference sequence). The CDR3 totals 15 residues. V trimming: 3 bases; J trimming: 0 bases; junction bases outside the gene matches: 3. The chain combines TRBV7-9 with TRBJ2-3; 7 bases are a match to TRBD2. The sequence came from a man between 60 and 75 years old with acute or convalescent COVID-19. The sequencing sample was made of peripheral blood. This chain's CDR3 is CASSFERDSTDTQYF. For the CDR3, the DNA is TGTGCCAGCAGCTTTGAGCGGGATAGCACAGATACGCAGTATTTT. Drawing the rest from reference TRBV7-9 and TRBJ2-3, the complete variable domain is DTGVSQNPRHKITKRGQNVTFRCDPISEHNRLYWYRQTLGQGPEFLTYFQNEAQLEKSRLLSDRFSAERPKGSFSTLEIQRTEQGDSAMYLCASSFERDSTDTQYFGPGTRLTVL.